What follows describes a single T cell receptor (beta chain). Method: immunoSEQ multiplex PCR; TCRdb's copy keeps in-frame clones and lacks some. The sample records 350,000 or so clones, roughly nine tenths being singletons. The CDR3 loop spans 16 amino acids. Germline V CDR1 and CDR2: SGHNT, YENEEA. V gave up 2 bases and J gave up 6 bases, with 17 bases separating them. These data are taken from a study of blood T cell repertoires in COVID-19. For the study at large: T cells, B-cell-depleted T cells, or PBMCs provided the cDNA or gDNA that served as material.

This sequence was found in a woman in her sixties with COVID-19, enrolled during active disease. Sequences were obtained from peripheral blood. The chain couples TRBV11-3 to TRBJ2-4; possible D gene TRBD2, 6 bases. The CDR3 reads CASSLLPGGEGNIQYF. CDR3 bases: TGTGCCAGCAGCTTACTGCCCGGAGGGGAAGGAAACATTCAGTACTTC.